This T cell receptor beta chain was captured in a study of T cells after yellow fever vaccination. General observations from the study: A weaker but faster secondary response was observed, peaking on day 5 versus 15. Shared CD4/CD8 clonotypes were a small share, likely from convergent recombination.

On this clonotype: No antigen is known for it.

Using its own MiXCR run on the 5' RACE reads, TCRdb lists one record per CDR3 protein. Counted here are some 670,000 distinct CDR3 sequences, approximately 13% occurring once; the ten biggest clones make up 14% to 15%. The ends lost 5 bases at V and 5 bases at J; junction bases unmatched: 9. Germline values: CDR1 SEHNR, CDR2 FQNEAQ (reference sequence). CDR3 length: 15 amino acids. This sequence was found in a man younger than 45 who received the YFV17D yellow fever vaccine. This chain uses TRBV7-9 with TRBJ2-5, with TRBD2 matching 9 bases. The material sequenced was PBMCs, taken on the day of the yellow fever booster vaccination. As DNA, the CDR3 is TGTGCCAGCAGCCCCGCAGCTAGCGGGATTGAGACCCAGTACTTC. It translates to CASSPAASGIETQYF.